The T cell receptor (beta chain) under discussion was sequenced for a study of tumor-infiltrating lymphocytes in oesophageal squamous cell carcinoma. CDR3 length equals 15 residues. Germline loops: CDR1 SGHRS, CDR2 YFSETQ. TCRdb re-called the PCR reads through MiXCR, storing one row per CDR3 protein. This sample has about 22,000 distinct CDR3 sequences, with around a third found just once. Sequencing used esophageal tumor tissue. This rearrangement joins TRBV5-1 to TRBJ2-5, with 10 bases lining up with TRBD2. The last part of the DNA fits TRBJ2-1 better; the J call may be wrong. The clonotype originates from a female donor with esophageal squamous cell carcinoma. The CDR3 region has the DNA TGCGCCAGCAGCTTGGAGGGACTAGCGAAGAATGAGCAGTTCTTC. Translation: CASSLEGLAKNEQFF.